Only a few counts were recorded for the clone carrying this T cell receptor beta chain. Its specificity is not known. The data originate from a study of T-cell reconstitution after alpha-beta-depleted transplantation in children. Study observations and caveats: From newly produced T cells came most of the T-cell counts and diversity one year after transplant.

From germline, CDR1 is SGHAT and CDR2 FQNNGV. This CDR3 spans 16 amino acids. Deletions cut 1 base from V and 7 bases from J, with 17 bases between. Unique molecular identifiers were incorporated during preparation of the TCRbeta library. TCRdb reanalysed the PCR reads using MiXCR and keeps one entry per CDR3 protein. The sample records about a million distinct CDR3 sequences, around 30% being singletons. The receptor was derived from a boy in the first two years of life who had a stem cell transplant for SCID, so the T cells may come from the graft donor. V is TRBV11-2 and J is TRBJ2-1; D possibly corresponds to TRBD2 (5 bases). The starting material was PBMCs, mostly from graft donor cells, obtained 360 days after TCRalphabeta/CD19-depleted stem cell transplant. The CDR3 DNA reads as TGTGCCAGCAGCTTAGGTCATGGACTCCGAACTAATGAGCAGTTCTTC. Amino acids: CASSLGHGLRTNEQFF.